These T cell receptor beta chains were read from a single sample in a study of T-cell reconstitution after alpha-beta-depleted transplantation in children. TCRdb passed the PCR reads through MiXCR, listing each CDR3 protein once. The table records hundreds of thousands of distinct CDR3 sequences, approximately 29% of them present only once. This specimen consisted of PBMCs from the stem cell graft donor, obtained from the stem cell graft. The receptor set was obtained from a human donor who donated a stem cell graft to a child with aplastic anemia. The CDR3 runs from the conserved cysteine through the conserved F or W. Each record gives: J gene, clone size, D gene, V gene, CDR3 DNA, CDR3 protein. The D gene is left open where the match is weak. Size tells how often a clone was seen (once, few, many) or the class of an expanded clone, and some rows leave it out.

J gene: TRBJ2-4
clone size: .
D gene: TRBD2
V gene: TRBV12-3/TRBV12-4
CDR3 DNA: TGTGCCAGCAGTCCCGGACTAGCGGGAGTAAACATTCAGTACTTC
CDR3 protein: CASSPGLAGVNIQYF

J gene: TRBJ2-1
clone size: .
D gene: .
V gene: TRBV5-5
CDR3 DNA: TGTGCCTCCGGGCAGGGGTCTAGAAATGAGCAGTTCTTC
CDR3 protein: CASGQGSRNEQFF

J gene: TRBJ2-7
clone size: .
D gene: .
V gene: TRBV28
CDR3 DNA: TGTGCCAGCAGTTTACCCCTAGTTGGGGCCTACGAGCAGTACTTC
CDR3 protein: CASSLPLVGAYEQYF

J gene: TRBJ2-1
clone size: .
D gene: TRBD2
V gene: TRBV5-1
CDR3 DNA: TGCGCCAGCAGCTCCCGCCAGACTAGCGTCTACAATGAGCAGTTCTTC
CDR3 protein: CASSSRQTSVYNEQFF

J gene: TRBJ2-1
clone size: few
D gene: .
V gene: TRBV5-1
CDR3 DNA: TGCGCCAGCAGCAATATCAACAGGGACGATGAGCAGTTCTTC
CDR3 protein: CASSNINRDDEQFF

J gene: TRBJ1-1
clone size: .
D gene: .
V gene: TRBV5-1
CDR3 DNA: TGCGCCAGCAGCTTGCCCCAGGGGACGAACACTGAAGCTTTCTTT
CDR3 protein: CASSLPQGTNTEAFF

J gene: TRBJ2-5
clone size: few
D gene: TRBD2
V gene: TRBV29-1
CDR3 DNA: TGCAGCGTTCTCAGGGGTCTTCTAGCGGGGCAAGAGACCCAGTACTTC
CDR3 protein: CSVLRGLLAGQETQYF

J gene: TRBJ2-1
clone size: .
D gene: TRBD2
V gene: TRBV20-1
CDR3 DNA: TGCAGTGCCGCGACTAGCGGGAGAGGTGAGCAGTTCTTC
CDR3 protein: CSAATSGRGEQFF

J gene: TRBJ2-1
clone size: .
D gene: .
V gene: TRBV13
CDR3 DNA: TGTGCCAGCAGCTTATTGTTCCGGGCCTACTCCTACAATGAGCAGTTCTTC
CDR3 protein: CASSLLFRAYSYNEQFF

J gene: TRBJ1-5
clone size: .
D gene: TRBD1
V gene: TRBV27
CDR3 DNA: TGTGCCAGCAGTTTTCAAGGACAGGGTCCTAATCAGCCCCAGCATTTT
CDR3 protein: CASSFQGQGPNQPQHF

J gene: TRBJ2-2
clone size: .
D gene: .
V gene: TRBV20-1
CDR3 DNA: TGCAGTGCTAGGGTTAGCGGACAAAACACCGGGGAGCTGTTTTTT
CDR3 protein: CSARVSGQNTGELFF

J gene: TRBJ2-1
clone size: .
D gene: TRBD2
V gene: TRBV6-5
CDR3 DNA: TGTGCCAGCAGCCGACTAGCTGATAGGGGAGAGCAGTTCTTC
CDR3 protein: CASSRLADRGEQFF

J gene: TRBJ2-5
clone size: few
D gene: .
V gene: TRBV29-1
CDR3 DNA: TGCAGCGTGGCCGGACAGAGACAAGAGACCCAGTACTTC
CDR3 protein: CSVAGQRQETQYF

J gene: TRBJ2-1
clone size: few
D gene: .
V gene: TRBV7-3
CDR3 DNA: TGTGCCAGCAGCTTAAAGGGGCTAGTTACGAATGAGCAGTTCTTC
CDR3 protein: CASSLKGLVTNEQFF

J gene: TRBJ2-1
clone size: few
D gene: TRBD2
V gene: TRBV4-3
CDR3 DNA: TGCGCCAGCAGCCAAGAAGCGACTAGCGTGGACAATGAGCAGTTCTTC
CDR3 protein: CASSQEATSVDNEQFF

J gene: TRBJ2-5
clone size: many
D gene: TRBD2
V gene: TRBV5-1
CDR3 DNA: TGCGCCAGCAGGATGGAGGGACTAGGTGGAGAGACCCAGTACTTC
CDR3 protein: CASRMEGLGGETQYF

J gene: TRBJ1-4
clone size: .
D gene: .
V gene: TRBV7-9
CDR3 DNA: TGTGCCAGCAGCCCACCACGGCGGGTCGGGAATGAAAAACTGTTTTTT
CDR3 protein: CASSPPRRVGNEKLFF

J gene: TRBJ2-1
clone size: .
D gene: .
V gene: TRBV3-1
CDR3 DNA: TGTGCCAGCAGCCAAAGTAGCGGTGAGCAGTTCTTC
CDR3 protein: CASSQSSGEQFF

J gene: TRBJ1-2
clone size: .
D gene: .
V gene: TRBV7-9
CDR3 DNA: TGTGCCAGCAGCTTAGAAGAAAACTATGGCTACACCTTC
CDR3 protein: CASSLEENYGYTF